This T cell receptor (beta chain) was recorded in a study of T-cell reconstitution after alpha-beta-depleted transplantation in children. This CDR3 is 15 amino acids long. Germline CDR1 is LNHNV and CDR2 is YYDKDF (reference sequence). V lost 5 bases and J lost 1; bases outside the gene matches: 7. Researchers prepared the TCRbeta library using unique molecular identifiers, the study reports. TCRdb re-analysed the PCR reads in MiXCR, keeping a single row per CDR3 protein. This sample has around 78,000 distinct CDR3 sequences, with about 6.7% found just once. This clonotype was seen more than once but under ten times.

This chain connects TRBV15 to TRBJ2-7, with 8 bases identical to TRBD1. Material: PBMCs from the stem cell graft donor, obtained from the stem cell graft. The TCR comes from a human donor who donated a stem cell graft to a child with acute lymphoblastic leukemia. Here the CDR3 reads CATSGGQGPSYEQYF. The DNA of the CDR3 is TGTGCCACCAGCGGAGGACAGGGCCCATCCTACGAGCAGTACTTC.